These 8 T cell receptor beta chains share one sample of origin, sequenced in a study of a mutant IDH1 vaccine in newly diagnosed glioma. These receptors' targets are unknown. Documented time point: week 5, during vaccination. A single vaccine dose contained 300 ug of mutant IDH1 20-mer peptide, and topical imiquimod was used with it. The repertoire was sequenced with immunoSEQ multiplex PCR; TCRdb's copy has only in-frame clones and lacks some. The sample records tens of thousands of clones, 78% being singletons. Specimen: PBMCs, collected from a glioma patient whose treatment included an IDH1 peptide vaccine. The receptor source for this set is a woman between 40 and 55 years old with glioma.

This CDR3 reads CASSQGTGNEKLFF. The CDR3 DNA reads as TGTGCCAGCAGCCAAGGGACGGGAAATGAAAAACTGTTTTTT. V gene TRBV13 combines with J gene TRBJ1-4; possible D gene TRBD1, 5 bases. Germline V CDR1 and CDR2: PRHDT, FYEKMQ (reference sequence). The germline V and J ends were trimmed by 5 bases and 5 bases, with 12 bases remaining between them. The CDR3 has 14 residues.

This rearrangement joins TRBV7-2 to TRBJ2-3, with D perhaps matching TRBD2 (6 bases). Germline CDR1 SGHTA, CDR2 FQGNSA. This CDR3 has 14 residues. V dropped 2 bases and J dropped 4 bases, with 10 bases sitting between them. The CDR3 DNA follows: TGTGCCAGCAGCTTACGGGCGGGGTCAGATACGCAGTATTTT. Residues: CASSLRAGSDTQYF.

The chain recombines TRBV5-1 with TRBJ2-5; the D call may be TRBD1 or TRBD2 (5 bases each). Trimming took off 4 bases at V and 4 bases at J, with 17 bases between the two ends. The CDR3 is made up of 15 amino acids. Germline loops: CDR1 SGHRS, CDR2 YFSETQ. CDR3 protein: CASSLGTPQGETQYF. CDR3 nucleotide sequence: TGCGCCAGCAGCCTCGGGACCCCCCAGGGAGAGACCCAGTACTTC.

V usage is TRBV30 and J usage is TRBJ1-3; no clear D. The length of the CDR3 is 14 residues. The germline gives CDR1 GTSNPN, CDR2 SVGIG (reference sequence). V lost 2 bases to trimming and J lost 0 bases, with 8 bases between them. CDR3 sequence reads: CAWSRVSSGNTIYF. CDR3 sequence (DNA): TGTGCCTGGAGTCGGGTGAGCTCTGGAAACACCATATATTTT. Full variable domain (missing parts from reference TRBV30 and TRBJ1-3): SQTIHQWPATLVQPVGSPLSLECTVEGTSNPNLYWYRQAAGRGLQLLFYSVGIGQISSEVPQNLSASRPQDRQFILSSKKLLLSDSGFYLCAWSRVSSGNTIYFGEGSWLTVV.

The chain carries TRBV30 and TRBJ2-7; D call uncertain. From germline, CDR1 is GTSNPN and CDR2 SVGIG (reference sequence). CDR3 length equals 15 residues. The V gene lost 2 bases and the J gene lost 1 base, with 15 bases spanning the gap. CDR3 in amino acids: CAWSLGLLPSYEQYF. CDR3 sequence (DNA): TGTGCCTGGAGTTTGGGCCTTTTGCCTTCCTACGAGCAGTACTTC.

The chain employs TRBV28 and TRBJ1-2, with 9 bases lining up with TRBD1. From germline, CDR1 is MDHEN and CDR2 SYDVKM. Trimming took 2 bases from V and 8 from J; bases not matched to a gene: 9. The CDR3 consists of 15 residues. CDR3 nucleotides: TGTGCCAGCAGTTTAATCGGGGGACAGGGAGGCGGCTACACCTTC. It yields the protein CASSLIGGQGGGYTF.

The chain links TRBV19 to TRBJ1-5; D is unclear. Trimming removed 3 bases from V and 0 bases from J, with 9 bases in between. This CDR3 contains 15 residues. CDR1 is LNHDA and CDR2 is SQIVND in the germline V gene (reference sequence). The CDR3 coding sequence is TGTGCCAGTAGTATCGGAAGAAATAGCAATCAGCCCCAGCATTTT. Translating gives CASSIGRNSNQPQHF. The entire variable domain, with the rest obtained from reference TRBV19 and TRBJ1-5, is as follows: DGGITQSPKYLFRKEGQNVTLSCEQNLNHDAMYWYRQDPGQGLRLIYYSQIVNDFQKGDIAEGYSVSREKKESFPLTVTSAQKNPTAFYLCASSIGRNSNQPQHFGDGTRLSIL.

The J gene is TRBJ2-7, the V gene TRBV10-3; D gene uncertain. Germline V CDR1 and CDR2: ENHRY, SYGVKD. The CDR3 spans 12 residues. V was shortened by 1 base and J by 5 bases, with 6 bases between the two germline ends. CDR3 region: CAISEYRNEQYF. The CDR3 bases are TGTGCCATCAGTGAGTATCGGAACGAGCAGTACTTC.